The 21 T cell receptor beta chains reported below all come from one sample, sequenced in a study of blood T cell repertoires in COVID-19. The method was immunoSEQ multiplex PCR; TCRdb's version includes in-frame clones alone and lacks a portion of them. The repertoire holds 62,000 or so clones, with under 80% as singletons. Sequencing used peripheral blood. These receptors all stem from a human donor in a cohort sampled during active COVID-19.

The V and J genes are TRBV6-5 and TRBJ2-2, with D perhaps matching TRBD1 (6 bases). The germline CDR1 and CDR2 sequences are MNHEY and SVGAGI. This CDR3 is 15 amino acids long. With 5 bases removed from V and 4 bases from J, the gap between germline ends came to 14 bases. The CDR3 DNA reads as TGTGCCAGCAGTAAGGGGACATCCCTCACCGGGGAGCTGTTTTTT. Translated, it gives CASSKGTSLTGELFF.

V usage is TRBV25-1 and J usage is TRBJ2-2; TRBD1 matches at 10 bases. J gave up 6 bases and V 6 bases, and 4 bases lay outside the gene matches. Germline CDR1 is MGHDK and CDR2 is SYGVNS. This CDR3 has 14 residues. CDR3 sequence: CASRGQGSPGELFF. The CDR3 DNA follows: TGTGCCAGCAGGGGACAGGGGTCACCCGGGGAGCTGTTTTTT.

This chain links TRBV7-8 with TRBJ1-6; D unclear. The CDR3 runs to 15 residues. The V gene lost 1 base and the J gene lost 7 bases, with 11 bases spanning the gap. The V gene's germline CDR1 is SGHVS and CDR2 FQNEAQ. This CDR3 is CASSLVGTQNSPLHF. The CDR3, as DNA: TGTGCCAGCAGCTTAGTGGGCACGCAGAATTCACCCCTCCACTTT. The whole variable domain, filled in from reference TRBV7-8 and TRBJ1-6, reads GAGVSQSPRYKVAKRGQDVALRCDPISGHVSLFWYQQALGQGPEFLTYFQNEAQLDKSGLPSDRFFAERPEGSVSTLKIQRTQQEDSAVYLCASSLVGTQNSPLHFGNGTRLTVT.

The chain uses TRBV2 and TRBJ2-5; D perhaps matches TRBD1 (5 bases). Between the trimmed V and J ends, which lost 4 bases and 2 bases, there was a span of 8 bases. From germline, CDR1 is SNHLY and CDR2 FYNNEI. CDR3 length: 13 residues. The CDR3 loop reads CASSGTRQETQYF. CDR3 nucleotides: TGTGCCAGCAGTGGGACACGTCAAGAGACCCAGTACTTC.

The genes are TRBV24-1 and TRBJ2-1, with TRBD1 as a possible D gene (6 bases). CDR3 length: 13 residues. The germline V and J ends were trimmed by 1 base and 8 bases, with 8 bases remaining between them. The germline gives CDR1 KGHDR, CDR2 SFDVKD. Here the CDR3 reads CATSDLQGDEQFF. In nucleotides, the CDR3 is TGTGCCACCAGTGATTTACAGGGCGATGAGCAGTTCTTC.

The chain joins TRBV6-5 to TRBJ2-3; D is ambiguous. Trimming left V 2 bases short and J 3 bases short, with 6 bases between. The CDR3 extends over 13 amino acids. Germline-derived CDR1 and CDR2 are MNHEY and SVGAGI. CDR3 loop: CASSYTTTDTQYF. In DNA, the CDR3 is TGTGCCAGCAGTTACACGACAACAGATACGCAGTATTTT.

The chain links TRBV11-2 to TRBJ2-7, with D uncertain. Per the germline V gene, CDR1 is SGHAT and CDR2 is FQNNGV. This CDR3 has 14 residues. V was trimmed by 1 base and J by 0 bases, leaving 7 bases between them. This chain's CDR3 is CASSLALSSYEQYF. The CDR3 region has the DNA TGTGCCAGCAGCTTAGCTCTTAGCTCCTACGAGCAGTACTTC.

The chain employs TRBV19 and TRBJ1-3, with TRBD1 identical over 11 bases. The germline V gene has CDR1 LNHDA and CDR2 SQIVND (reference sequence). This CDR3 comprises 17 residues. Trimming removed 6 bases from V and 2 bases from J; junction bases left unmatched: 9. The chain's CDR3 is CASSPKLGQGAGNTIYF. CDR3 DNA sequence: TGTGCCAGTAGCCCAAAGCTGGGACAGGGGGCTGGAAACACCATATATTTT.

The chain links TRBV6-1 to TRBJ1-1; no clear D gene. V shed 2 bases and J shed 1 base, with 5 bases lying between them. Germline V gives CDR1 MNHNS, CDR2 SASEGT. The CDR3 is 13 amino acids. CDR3 sequence reads: CASSENRNTEAFF. Written as DNA, the CDR3 is TGTGCCAGCAGTGAAAACAGGAACACTGAAGCTTTCTTT.

This chain joins TRBV11-2 and TRBJ2-3; TRBD2 matches at 12 bases. The CDR3 has 18 amino acids. Trimming removed 7 bases from V and 2 bases from J; junction bases left unmatched: 13. CDR1 SGHAT and CDR2 FQNNGV come from the germline V gene. The CDR3 is CASTPLRLAGAYTDTQYF. DNA of the CDR3: TGTGCCAGCACCCCACTGAGACTAGCGGGGGCCTACACAGATACGCAGTATTTT.

The chain combines TRBV2 with TRBJ2-6; D is undetermined. The CDR3 loop spans 15 amino acids. V was pared by 3 bases and J by 2 bases, with 8 bases between. Germline V CDR1 and CDR2: SNHLY, FYNNEI. In nucleotides, the CDR3 is TGTGCCAGCAGTGAGGGTCGGGCTGGGGCCAACGTCCTGACTTTC. The encoded protein is CASSEGRAGANVLTF.

This chain joins TRBV4-1 and TRBJ2-3; D is possibly TRBD2 (6 bases). Germline CDR1 MGHRA, CDR2 YSYEKL. The CDR3 is 17 residues long. V was trimmed by 1 base and J by 7 bases, leaving 21 bases between them. CDR3: CASSQGWRVNPTYTQYF. The DNA of the CDR3 is TGCGCCAGCAGCCAAGGTTGGAGGGTCAACCCCACGTATACGCAGTATTTT.

The chain couples TRBV11-2 to TRBJ1-3; no definite D call. V dropped 6 bases and J dropped 0 bases, with 21 bases sitting between them. Germline CDR1 SGHAT, CDR2 FQNNGV. The CDR3 length is 18 residues. CDR3 DNA: TGTGCCAGCAGAGATCCGGGAGGGCTCAACTTCTCTGGAAACACCATATATTTT. This sequence encodes CASRDPGGLNFSGNTIYF.

The chain employs TRBV6-5 and TRBJ2-5; tentatively, D is TRBD1 (6 bases). The germline CDR1 and CDR2 sequences are MNHEY and SVGAGI. This CDR3 has 14 residues. The V gene lost 4 bases and the J gene lost 1 base, with 10 bases spanning the gap. The CDR3 loop is CASSLTDSQETQYF. The CDR3 DNA reads TGTGCCAGCAGTTTAACGGACAGCCAAGAGACCCAGTACTTC.

The chain has TRBV29-1 and TRBJ1-5; 10 nucleotides match TRBD1. Unmatched junction bases numbered 17, after V lost 6 bases and J lost 0 bases. This CDR3 contains 19 residues. From germline, CDR1 is SQVTM and CDR2 ANQGSEA. The CDR3 loop reads CSVGIKPGQGNHSNQPQHF. DNA of the CDR3: TGCAGCGTGGGAATCAAACCGGGACAGGGGAATCATAGCAATCAGCCCCAGCATTTT.

This chain connects TRBV19 to TRBJ1-6; D unclear. Per the germline V gene, CDR1 is LNHDA and CDR2 is SQIVND (reference sequence). The CDR3 contains 13 residues. Trimming removed 4 bases at V and 6 bases at J, with 7 bases between. The CDR3 DNA sequence: TGTGCCAGTAGTAGGCAACCTAATTCACCCCTCCACTTT. Encoded protein: CASSRQPNSPLHF.

V gene TRBV5-8 combines with J gene TRBJ2-1; 12 nucleotides match TRBD2. The CDR3 covers 19 residues. V trimming: 8 bases; J trimming: 0 bases; junction bases outside the gene matches: 15. Germline CDR1 SGHTS, CDR2 YDEGEE. This CDR3 is CASRKAGLAGGSSYNEQFF. The CDR3 DNA sequence: TGTGCCAGTCGGAAGGCCGGCCTAGCGGGGGGGAGCTCCTACAATGAGCAGTTCTTC.

V is TRBV3-1 (or the pseudogene TRBV3-2) and J is TRBJ1-2, with a weak D call TRBD1 (6 bases). Trimming removed 0 bases from V and 8 bases from J, with 13 bases in between. The CDR3 has 14 residues. CDR1 and CDR2 from the germline V gene are LGHDT and YNNKEL (reference sequence). The DNA of the CDR3 is TGTGCCAGCAGCCAAGAACAGGGTACGGGCGGCTACACCTTC. Translated, it gives CASSQEQGTGGYTF.

The chain couples TRBV2 to TRBJ1-1; the D gene is possibly TRBD1 (6 bases). Trimming cost V 7 bases and J 5 bases, with 14 bases left between them. There are 13 residues in the CDR3. Germline CDR1 is SNHLY and CDR2 is FYNNEI. DNA for the CDR3: TGTGCCAGCACAAGGGGGGGTGGGACTGAAGCTTTCTTT. It translates to CASTRGGGTEAFF.

In its sample, this clone was seen a few times. The V call is TRBV2, the J call TRBJ1-6; D gene unclear. The CDR3 consists of 12 residues. Germline V lookup: CDR1 SNHLY, CDR2 FYNNEI. V was trimmed by 9 bases and J by 7 bases, leaving 10 bases between them. The CDR3 region has the DNA TGTGCCAGGCGGTGGAGGAATTCACCCCTCCACTTT. This encodes CARRWRNSPLHF.

The chain joins TRBV20-1 to TRBJ1-2; D remains ambiguous. The germline CDR1 and CDR2 sequences are DFQATT and SNEGSKA (reference sequence). This CDR3 comprises 14 residues. V dropped 3 bases and J dropped 4 bases, with 15 bases sitting between them. CDR3 sequence (DNA): TGCAGTGCTAGTTTTCGGCCACAGATCTATGGCTACACCTTC. It encodes CSASFRPQIYGYTF.